This T cell receptor beta chain emerged from a study of CD8+CD57+ T cells in acquired aplastic anemia. The CDR3 runs 15 residues. The V gene end was trimmed by 4 bases and the J gene end by 3 bases; junction bases not matched to a gene: 6. Germline-derived CDR1 and CDR2 are SGHRS and YFSETQ. Genomic DNA constituted the template upon which TCR beta VDJ and CDR3 profiling was performed. From the reads, TCRdb called clonotypes with MiXCR, one entry per CDR3 protein. This sample has about 220,000 distinct CDR3 sequences, with almost 35% found just once. This sequence joins TRBV5-1 and TRBJ1-1; 10 nucleotides align to TRBD1. The TCR comes from a human donor in good health, serving as a control. The sample consisted of sorted CD4+, CD8+, or CD8+CD57+ T cells (not recorded which) from PBMCs. The chain's CDR3 is CASSTQTGGDTEAFF. The CDR3 DNA reads as TGCGCCAGCAGCACCCAGACAGGGGGCGACACTGAAGCTTTCTTT.